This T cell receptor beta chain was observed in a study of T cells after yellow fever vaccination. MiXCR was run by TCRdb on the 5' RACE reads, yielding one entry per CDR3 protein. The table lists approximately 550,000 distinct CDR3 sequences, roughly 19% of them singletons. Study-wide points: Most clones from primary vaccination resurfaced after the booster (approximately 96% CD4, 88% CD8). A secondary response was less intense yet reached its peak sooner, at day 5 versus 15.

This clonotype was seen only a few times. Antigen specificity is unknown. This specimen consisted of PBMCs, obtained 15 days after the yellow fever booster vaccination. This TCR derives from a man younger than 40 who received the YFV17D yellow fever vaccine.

The CDR3 DNA reads as TGTGCCACCCAAGGGCGGGGGTCCAAAAACATTCAGTACTTC. Its translation is CATQGRGSKNIQYF. This chain links TRBV6-1 with TRBJ2-4, with 7 bases lining up with TRBD2. CDR3 length: 14 amino acids. Germline assignment: CDR1 MNHNS and CDR2 SASEGT. Germline trimming cut 10 bases from V and 2 bases from J; bases unmatched to any gene: 8.